A selection of T cell receptor beta chains follows, all from one sample in a study of blood T cell repertoires in COVID-19. Profiling relied on immunoSEQ multiplex PCR, and the TCRdb table lists in-frame clones only, not all of them. The sample holds around 300,000 clones, about nine tenths seen once. The specimen was PBMCs or T cells enriched from blood (not recorded which). All receptors come from a woman aged 40 to 50 who had recovered from COVID-19. The conserved cysteine and the conserved F or W are not part of the CDR3 here. A D gene is named only where the DNA matches it firmly. Clone size, where shown, is once, few, many, or a class for clones that have expanded.

j_call d_call clone_size v_call cdr3_aa
TRBJ1-1 . few TRBV3-1/TRBV3-2 ASSPWSGAPNTEAF
TRBJ2-3 TRBD2 once TRBV5-4 ASSSLAESTDTQY
TRBJ2-7 TRBD1 . TRBV19 ASSKGQGVTEQY
TRBJ2-4 . . TRBV3-1/TRBV3-2 ASSQDHRGRSKNIQY
TRBJ1-6 . . TRBV5-1 ASSLAMQGDSPLH
TRBJ1-2 TRBD1 . TRBV25-1 ASSATGAHFYGYT
TRBJ2-4 TRBD2 . TRBV10-3 AISDSLAGGPAKNIQY
TRBJ1-5 . . TRBV30 AWSVRGGQPQH
TRBJ2-7 . . TRBV9 ASSVAESNYEQY
TRBJ2-1 . . TRBV4-3 ASSQGISSQQF
TRBJ2-7 TRBD1 . TRBV30 AWSEGGVSREQY
TRBJ1-2 . once TRBV5-5 ASRHDTYYGYT
TRBJ2-3 . once TRBV3-1/TRBV3-2 ASSQRRAKDTQY
TRBJ2-1 . . TRBV6-5 ASSPSSYNEQF
TRBJ2-7 TRBD2 . TRBV6-1 ASSELAGGPLGEQY
TRBJ1-1 . once TRBV18 ASSPGRSAEAF
TRBJ1-2 . many TRBV4-2 ASSQGIGVGGYT
TRBJ2-3 . . TRBV29-1 SVVGQSTDTQY
TRBJ2-1 . . TRBV7-8 ASSREGGAPDNEQF
TRBJ1-2 . . TRBV15 ATSSGLSDHGYT
TRBJ2-7 . . TRBV19 ASSIESWAGEQY
TRBJ1-1 . . TRBV11-1 ASSLDDIIGAEAF
TRBJ2-3 TRBD2 . TRBV5-1 ASSTGGRGTDTQY
TRBJ1-4 . . TRBV27 ASSKWVRISEKLF
TRBJ1-1 . . TRBV5-6 ASSLLAGQGGTEAF
TRBJ2-6 . few TRBV5-1 ASSPSSSGANVLT
TRBJ1-4 TRBD1 once TRBV25-1 ASSDWTGHNEKLF
TRBJ2-3 . . TRBV18 ASSPPGVRHRDTQY
TRBJ2-1 . . TRBV20-1 SASQPGTPNEQF
TRBJ1-5 . . TRBV6-5 ASSYAGGSNQPQH
TRBJ2-1 . . TRBV4-1 ASSQDRREGWEQF
TRBJ1-6 . . TRBV3-1/TRBV3-2 ASSQKQLSSPLH
TRBJ1-6 . . TRBV27 ASMEVRGRNSPLH
TRBJ2-2 . . TRBV11-2 ASSLARQRTGELF
TRBJ1-2 . . TRBV18 ASSPGRETYGYT
TRBJ1-5 . . TRBV5-1 ASSLEGVGNQPQH
TRBJ2-2 . . TRBV19 ASSMATGELF
TRBJ1-4 . few TRBV18 ASSLARGVEKLF
TRBJ2-3 TRBD2 . TRBV20-1 SASLAGGPTDTQY
TRBJ2-2 TRBD1 . TRBV24-1 ATSDPGQGDTGELF
TRBJ2-7 . . TRBV21-1 ANLPPVARLFYEQY
TRBJ1-5 TRBD1 . TRBV4-1 ASSHPTTGSGYINQPQH
TRBJ2-1 TRBD2 . TRBV9 ASTTSGRADEQF